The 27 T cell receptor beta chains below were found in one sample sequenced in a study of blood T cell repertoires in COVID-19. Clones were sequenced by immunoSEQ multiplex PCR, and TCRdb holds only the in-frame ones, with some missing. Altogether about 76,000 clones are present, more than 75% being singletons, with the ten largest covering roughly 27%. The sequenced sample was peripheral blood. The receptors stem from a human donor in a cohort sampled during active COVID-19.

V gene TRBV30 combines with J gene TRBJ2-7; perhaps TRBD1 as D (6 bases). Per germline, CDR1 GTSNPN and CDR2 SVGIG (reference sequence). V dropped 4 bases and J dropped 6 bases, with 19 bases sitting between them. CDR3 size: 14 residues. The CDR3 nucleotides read TGTGCCTGGAACCCAGGGGCCCTACTCGGCGAGCAGTACTTC. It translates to CAWNPGALLGEQYF.

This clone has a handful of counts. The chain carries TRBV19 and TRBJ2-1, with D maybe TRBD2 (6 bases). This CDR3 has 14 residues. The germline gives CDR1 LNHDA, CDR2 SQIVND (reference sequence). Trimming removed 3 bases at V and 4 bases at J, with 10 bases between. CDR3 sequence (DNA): TGTGCCAGTAGTATTACGGGGGTATACAATGAGCAGTTCTTC. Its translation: CASSITGVYNEQFF.

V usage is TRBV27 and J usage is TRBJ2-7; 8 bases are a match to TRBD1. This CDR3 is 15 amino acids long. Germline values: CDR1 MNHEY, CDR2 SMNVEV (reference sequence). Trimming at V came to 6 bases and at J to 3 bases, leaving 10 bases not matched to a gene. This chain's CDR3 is CASSTNPGQVYEQYF. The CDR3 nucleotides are TGTGCCAGCAGCACTAATCCGGGACAGGTCTACGAGCAGTACTTC.

In DNA, the CDR3 is TGCGCCAGCAGCTTGGCTAGCGGGGGGGCTCCTGAGCAGTTCTTC. Protein product: CASSLASGGAPEQFF. The chain is built from TRBV5-1 and TRBJ2-1; 12 bases are a match to TRBD2. Trimming removed 0 bases from V and 9 bases from J; junction bases left unmatched: 4. The CDR3 spans 15 residues. CDR1 is SGHRS, CDR2 YFSETQ, per germline. Full variable domain (missing parts from reference TRBV5-1 and TRBJ2-1): KAGVTQTPRYLIKTRGQQVTLSCSPISGHRSVSWYQQTPGQGLQFLFEYFSETQRNKGNFPGRFSGRQFSNSRSEMNVSTLELGDSALYLCASSLASGGAPEQFFGPGTRLTVL.

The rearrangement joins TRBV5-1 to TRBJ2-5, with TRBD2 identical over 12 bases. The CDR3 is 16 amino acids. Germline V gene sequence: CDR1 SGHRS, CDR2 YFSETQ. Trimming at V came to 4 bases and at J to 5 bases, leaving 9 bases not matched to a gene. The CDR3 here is CASSPSTSGGWETQYF. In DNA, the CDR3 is TGCGCCAGCAGCCCGTCTACTAGCGGGGGGTGGGAGACCCAGTACTTC. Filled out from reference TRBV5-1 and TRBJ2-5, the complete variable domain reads KAGVTQTPRYLIKTRGQQVTLSCSPISGHRSVSWYQQTPGQGLQFLFEYFSETQRNKGNFPGRFSGRQFSNSRSEMNVSTLELGDSALYLCASSPSTSGGWETQYFGPGTRLLVL.

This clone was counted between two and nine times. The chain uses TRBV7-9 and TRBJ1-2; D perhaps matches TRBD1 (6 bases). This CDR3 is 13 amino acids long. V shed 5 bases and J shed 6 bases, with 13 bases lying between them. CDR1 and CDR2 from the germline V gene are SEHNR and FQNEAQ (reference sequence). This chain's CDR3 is CASSPLRQDGYTF. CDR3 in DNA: TGTGCCAGCAGCCCTTTGAGACAGGATGGCTACACCTTC.

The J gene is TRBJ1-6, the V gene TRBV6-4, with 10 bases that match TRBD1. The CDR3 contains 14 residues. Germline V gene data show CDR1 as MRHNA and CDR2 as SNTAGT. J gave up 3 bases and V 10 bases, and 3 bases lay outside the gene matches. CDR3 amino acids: CATGQGLYNSPLHF. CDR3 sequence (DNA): TGTGCCACGGGACAGGGGCTCTATAATTCACCCCTCCACTTT.

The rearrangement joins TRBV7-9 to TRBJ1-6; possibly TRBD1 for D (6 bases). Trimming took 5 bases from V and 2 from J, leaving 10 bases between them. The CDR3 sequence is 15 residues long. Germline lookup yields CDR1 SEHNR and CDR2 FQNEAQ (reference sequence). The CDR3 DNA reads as TGTGCCAGCAGCCCCCGACAGGCCTATAATTCACCCCTCCACTTT. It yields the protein CASSPRQAYNSPLHF. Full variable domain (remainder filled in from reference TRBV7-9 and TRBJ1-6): DTGVSQNPRHKITKRGQNVTFRCDPISEHNRLYWYRQTLGQGPEFLTYFQNEAQLEKSRLLSDRFSAERPKGSFSTLEIQRTEQGDSAMYLCASSPRQAYNSPLHFGNGTRLTVT.

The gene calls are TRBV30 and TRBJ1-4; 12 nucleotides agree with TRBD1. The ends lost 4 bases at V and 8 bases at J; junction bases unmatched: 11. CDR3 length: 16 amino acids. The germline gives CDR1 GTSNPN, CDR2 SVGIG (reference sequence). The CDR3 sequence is CAWNPGQGALGEKLFF. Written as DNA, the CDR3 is TGTGCCTGGAACCCGGGACAGGGGGCTCTCGGCGAAAAACTGTTTTTT.

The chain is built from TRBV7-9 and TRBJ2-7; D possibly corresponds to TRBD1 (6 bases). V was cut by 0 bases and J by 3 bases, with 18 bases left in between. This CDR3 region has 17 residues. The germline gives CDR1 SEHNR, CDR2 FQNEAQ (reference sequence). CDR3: CASSLAPATGLSYEQYF. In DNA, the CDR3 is TGTGCCAGCAGCTTAGCTCCGGCGACAGGCCTCAGCTACGAGCAGTACTTC. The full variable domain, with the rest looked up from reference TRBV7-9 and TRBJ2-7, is DTGVSQNPRHKITKRGQNVTFRCDPISEHNRLYWYRQTLGQGPEFLTYFQNEAQLEKSRLLSDRFSAERPKGSFSTLEIQRTEQGDSAMYLCASSLAPATGLSYEQYFGPGTRLTVT.

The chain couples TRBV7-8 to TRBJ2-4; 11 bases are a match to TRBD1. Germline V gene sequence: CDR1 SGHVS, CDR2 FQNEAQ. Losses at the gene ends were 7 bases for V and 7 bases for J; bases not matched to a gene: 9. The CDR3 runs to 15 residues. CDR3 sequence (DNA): TGTGCCAGCAAGAAAACCGGGACAGGGGGGAACATTCAGTACTTC. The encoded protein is CASKKTGTGGNIQYF.

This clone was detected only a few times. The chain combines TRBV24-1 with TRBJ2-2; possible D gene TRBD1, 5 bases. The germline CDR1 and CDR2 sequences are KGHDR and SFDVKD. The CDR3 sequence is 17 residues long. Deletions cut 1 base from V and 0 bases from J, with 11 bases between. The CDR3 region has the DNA TGTGCCACCAGTGATTTCGGACATCTTACGAACACCGGGGAGCTGTTTTTT. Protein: CATSDFGHLTNTGELFF.

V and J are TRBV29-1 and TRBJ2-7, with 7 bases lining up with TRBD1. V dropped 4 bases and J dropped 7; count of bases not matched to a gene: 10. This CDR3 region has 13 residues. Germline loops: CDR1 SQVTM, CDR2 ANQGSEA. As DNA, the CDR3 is TGCAGCGTTGCACGACAGGGTATGGGGGAGCAGTACTTC. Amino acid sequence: CSVARQGMGEQYF.

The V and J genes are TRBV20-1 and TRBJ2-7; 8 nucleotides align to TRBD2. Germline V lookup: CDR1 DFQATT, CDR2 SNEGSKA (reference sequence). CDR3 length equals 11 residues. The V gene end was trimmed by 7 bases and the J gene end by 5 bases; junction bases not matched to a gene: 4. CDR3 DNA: TGCAGTGAGCGGGGGTACAACGAGCAGTACTTC. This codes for CSERGYNEQYF.

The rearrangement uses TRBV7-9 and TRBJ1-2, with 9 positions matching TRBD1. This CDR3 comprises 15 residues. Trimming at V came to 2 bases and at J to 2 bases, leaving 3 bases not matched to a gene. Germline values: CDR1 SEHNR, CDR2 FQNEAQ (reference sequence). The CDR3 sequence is CASSLSTGGNYGYTF. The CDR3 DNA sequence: TGTGCCAGCAGCTTATCAACAGGGGGCAACTATGGCTACACCTTC.

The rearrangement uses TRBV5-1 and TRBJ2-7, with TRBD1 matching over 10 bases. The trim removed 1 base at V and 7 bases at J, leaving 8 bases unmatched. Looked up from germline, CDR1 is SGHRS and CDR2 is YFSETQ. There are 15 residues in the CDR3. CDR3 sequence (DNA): TGCGCCAGCAGCTTGTTGGGGACAGGGGTTGGTGAGCAGTACTTC. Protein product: CASSLLGTGVGEQYF.

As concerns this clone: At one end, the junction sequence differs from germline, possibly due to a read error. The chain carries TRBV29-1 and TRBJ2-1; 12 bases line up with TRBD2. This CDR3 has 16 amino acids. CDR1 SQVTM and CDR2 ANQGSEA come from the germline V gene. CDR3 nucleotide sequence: TGCAGCGCTGAACCGACTAGCGGGGGTTCGCACAATGAGCAGTTCTTC. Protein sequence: CSAEPTSGGSHNEQFF.

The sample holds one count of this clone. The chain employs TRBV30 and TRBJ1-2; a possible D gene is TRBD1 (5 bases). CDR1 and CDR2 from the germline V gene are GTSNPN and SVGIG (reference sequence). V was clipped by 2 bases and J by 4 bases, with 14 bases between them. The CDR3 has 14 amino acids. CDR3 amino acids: CAWSPRPGSYGYTF. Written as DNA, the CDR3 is TGTGCCTGGAGTCCGAGACCAGGGTCCTATGGCTACACCTTC.

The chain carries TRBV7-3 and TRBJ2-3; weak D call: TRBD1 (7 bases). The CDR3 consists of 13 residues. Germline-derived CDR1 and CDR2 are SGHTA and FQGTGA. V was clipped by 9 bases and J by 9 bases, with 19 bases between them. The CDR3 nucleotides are TGTGCCAGTGGGCAGGGGGGCTCGTACACGCAGTATTTT. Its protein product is CASGQGGSYTQYF.

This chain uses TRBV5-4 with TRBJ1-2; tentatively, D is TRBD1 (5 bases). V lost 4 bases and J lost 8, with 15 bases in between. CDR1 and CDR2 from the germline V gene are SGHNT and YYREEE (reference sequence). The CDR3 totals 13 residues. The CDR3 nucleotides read TGTGCCAGCAGCAGGACCGGGGGAATGGGCTACACCTTC. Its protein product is CASSRTGGMGYTF.

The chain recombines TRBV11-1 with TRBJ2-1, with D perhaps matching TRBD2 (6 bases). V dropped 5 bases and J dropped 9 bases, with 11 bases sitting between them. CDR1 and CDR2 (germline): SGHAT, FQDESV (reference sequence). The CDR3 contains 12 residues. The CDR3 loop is CASSLAGGEQFF. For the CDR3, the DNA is TGTGCCAGCAGCCTCGCCGGGGGTGAGCAGTTCTTC.

In DNA form, the CDR3 reads TGTGCCACCAGCAGTTCCGGGACAGGGTCCTACGAGCAGTACTTC. Translation gives CATSSSGTGSYEQYF. The chain joins TRBV15 to TRBJ2-7; 9 bases are shared with TRBD1. The CDR3 covers 15 residues. V lost 3 bases, J lost 1 base, and 4 bases stayed unmatched. Germline loops: CDR1 LNHNV, CDR2 YYDKDF (reference sequence).

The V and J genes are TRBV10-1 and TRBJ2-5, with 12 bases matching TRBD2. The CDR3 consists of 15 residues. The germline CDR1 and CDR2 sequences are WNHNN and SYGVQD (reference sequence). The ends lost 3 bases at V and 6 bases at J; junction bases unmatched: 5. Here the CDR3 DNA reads TGCGCCAGCAGTGACGGACTAGCGGGGATACAGACCCAGTACTTC. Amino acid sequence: CASSDGLAGIQTQYF.

The CDR3 sequence: CASSPPGLRNYGYTF. As DNA, the CDR3 is TGTGCCAGCTCACCACCGGGACTCAGAAACTATGGCTACACCTTC. This rearrangement joins TRBV18 to TRBJ1-2; a weak D match, TRBD1 (5 bases). V was pared by 0 bases and J by 2 bases, with 10 bases between. Germline CDR1 is KGHSH and CDR2 is LQKENI. CDR3 length: 15 amino acids.

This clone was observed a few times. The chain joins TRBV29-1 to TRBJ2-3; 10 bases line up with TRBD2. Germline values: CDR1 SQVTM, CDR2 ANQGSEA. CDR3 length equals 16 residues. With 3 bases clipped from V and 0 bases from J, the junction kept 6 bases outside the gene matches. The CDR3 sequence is CSVDWTSGPSTDTQYF. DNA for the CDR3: TGCAGCGTTGACTGGACTAGCGGTCCTAGCACAGATACGCAGTATTTT.

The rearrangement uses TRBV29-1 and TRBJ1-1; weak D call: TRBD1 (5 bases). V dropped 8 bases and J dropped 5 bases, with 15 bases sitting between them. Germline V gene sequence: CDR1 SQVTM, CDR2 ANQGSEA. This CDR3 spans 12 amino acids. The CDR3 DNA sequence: TGCAGCTCCTTTGGGGGAGGGACTGAAGCTTTCTTT. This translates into CSSFGGGTEAFF.

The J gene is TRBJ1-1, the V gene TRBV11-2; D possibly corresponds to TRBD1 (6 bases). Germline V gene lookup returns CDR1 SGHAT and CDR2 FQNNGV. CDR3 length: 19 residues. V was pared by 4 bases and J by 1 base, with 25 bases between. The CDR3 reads CASSSRPRGARGENTEAFF. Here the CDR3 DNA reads TGTGCCAGCAGCTCACGCCCTCGGGGGGCTAGGGGGGAGAACACTGAAGCTTTCTTT. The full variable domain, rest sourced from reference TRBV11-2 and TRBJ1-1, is EAGVAQSPRYKIIEKRQSVAFWCNPISGHATLYWYQQILGQGPKLLIQFQNNGVVDDSQLPKDRFSAERLKGVDSTLKIQPAKLEDSAVYLCASSSRPRGARGENTEAFFGQGTRLTVV.